Below, 31 T cell receptor beta chains from the same sample are listed, as sequenced in a study of T cell responses to AZD1222 COVID-19 vaccine (TCRdb year 2021). The sample's time point, from its label and the paper: about 28 days (+/-7) after the second vaccine dose. The method was the immunoSEQ multiplex PCR assay. The immuneACCESS repertoire file appears here via TCRdb, limited to in-frame rearrangements. These files lack a portion of the clones; in checked studies, under half of the deficit traces to unresolved V genes, and the cause of the others is not known. This sample is represented by more than 90,000 clones; 70% to 85% of them were singletons. The ten most abundant clones make up over 12% of the sample. This specimen consisted of peripheral blood, obtained 28 days after the second AZD1222 dose. The receptors were gathered from an adult who received the AZD1222 COVID-19 vaccine.

V usage is TRBV5-6 and J usage is TRBJ2-2, with 7 bases identical to TRBD1. This CDR3 spans 14 amino acids. Germline lookup yields CDR1 SGHDT and CDR2 YYEEEE. V was pared by 4 bases and J by 6 bases, with 6 bases of the junction left unmatched. The CDR3 region is CASSLGGTPGELFF. The CDR3 region has the DNA TGTGCCAGCAGCCTAGGGGGCACCCCCGGGGAGCTGTTTTTT.

The chain is built from TRBV7-9 and TRBJ1-1, with a possible D match to TRBD1 (5 bases). This CDR3 comprises 12 residues. V was shortened by 2 bases and J by 8 bases, with 9 bases between the two germline ends. Germline CDR1 reads SEHNR; CDR2 reads FQNEAQ (reference sequence). CDR3 in DNA: TGTGCCAGCAGCTTACCAAGGGGCGAAGCTTTCTTT. This translates into CASSLPRGEAFF.

This chain uses TRBV19 with TRBJ1-4; 7 bases agree with TRBD1. V shed 5 bases and J 6 bases; nucleotides not matched to a gene: 6. The CDR3 spans 14 residues. From germline, CDR1 is LNHDA and CDR2 SQIVND (reference sequence). The CDR3 here is CASSPQGFYEKLFF. DNA for the CDR3: TGTGCCAGTAGTCCACAGGGGTTTTATGAAAAACTGTTTTTT.

This chain joins TRBV7-9 and TRBJ1-4, with 7 positions matching TRBD1. Germline V CDR1 and CDR2: SEHNR, FQNEAQ (reference sequence). The trim removed 4 bases at V and 5 bases at J, leaving 7 bases unmatched. There are 15 residues in the CDR3. CDR3 region: CASSSGQTQNEKLFF. CDR3 in DNA: TGTGCCAGCAGCTCGGGACAGACTCAGAATGAAAAACTGTTTTTT. Full variable domain (rest looked up from reference TRBV7-9 and TRBJ1-4): DTGVSQNPRHKITKRGQNVTFRCDPISEHNRLYWYRQTLGQGPEFLTYFQNEAQLEKSRLLSDRFSAERPKGSFSTLEIQRTEQGDSAMYLCASSSGQTQNEKLFFGSGTQLSVL.

A word on this clone: The junction shows a germline mismatch at one end, possibly a read error. The V and J genes are TRBV7-3 and TRBJ2-1, with D possibly matching TRBD2 (5 bases). The CDR3 consists of 15 residues. Germline V gene data show CDR1 as SGHTA and CDR2 as FQGTGA. The CDR3 region has the DNA TGTGCCAGCAGCCTAACCGGGTCCAGCGGAAATGAGCAGTTCTTC. This encodes CASSLTGSSGNEQFF.

The rearrangement links TRBV10-2 to TRBJ1-5, with a weak D call TRBD1 (6 bases). V was pared by 8 bases and J by 6 bases, with 14 bases between. Looked up from germline, CDR1 is WSHSY and CDR2 is SAAADI. This CDR3 is 13 amino acids long. The CDR3 region is CASARGAGQPQHF. The CDR3 DNA is TGCGCCAGCGCGCGGGGGGCGGGTCAGCCCCAGCATTTT.

The CDR3 region has the DNA TGTGCCACGGGGACTACAGGGTCGGTTGGAAACACCATATATTTT. Its translation: CATGTTGSVGNTIYF. The J gene is TRBJ1-3, the V gene TRBV18; D is perhaps TRBD1 (6 bases). The CDR3 is made up of 15 amino acids. The ends were cut back, 10 bases at V and 3 bases at J, with 19 bases in the middle. Germline V gene sequence: CDR1 KGHSH, CDR2 LQKENI.

This clone came up a few times. This sequence joins TRBV27 and TRBJ1-2, with D perhaps matching TRBD1 (5 bases). Germline V gives CDR1 MNHEY, CDR2 SMNVEV (reference sequence). Deletions cut 3 bases from V and 8 bases from J, with 13 bases between. CDR3 length: 13 amino acids. The chain's CDR3 is CASSLGPNGGYTF. In DNA form, the CDR3 reads TGTGCCAGCAGTTTGGGACCCAACGGAGGCTACACCTTC.

The chain couples TRBV5-1 to TRBJ2-3; a possible D gene is TRBD1 (5 bases). V was pared by 1 base and J by 5 bases, with 14 bases between. Germline V gives CDR1 SGHRS, CDR2 YFSETQ. The CDR3 contains 15 residues. CDR3 region: CASSLSGIHEDTQYF. For the CDR3, the DNA is TGCGCCAGCAGCTTGTCAGGGATTCACGAAGATACGCAGTATTTT.

V usage is TRBV15 and J usage is TRBJ2-3; 7 bases are shared with TRBD1. Germline trimming cut 5 bases from V and 1 base from J; bases unmatched to any gene: 6. Germline assignment: CDR1 LNHNV and CDR2 YYDKDF (reference sequence). The CDR3 consists of 15 residues. CDR3 nucleotide sequence: TGTGCCACCAGCCCGGGACAGATGGGCACAGATACGCAGTATTTT. Translated, it gives CATSPGQMGTDTQYF.

The rearrangement joins TRBV4-3 to TRBJ2-2; D gene ambiguous. Germline CDR1 is LGHNA and CDR2 is YSLEER. The ends were cut back, 0 bases at V and 1 base at J, with 6 bases in the middle. The CDR3 runs to 15 residues. The CDR3 DNA follows: TGCGCCAGCAGCCAAGATCCCAGGAACACCGGGGAGCTGTTTTTT. Its protein is CASSQDPRNTGELFF.

This clone has only one observation. The chain employs TRBV7-9 and TRBJ2-7, with D unresolved. CDR3 size: 11 residues. V lost 3 bases, J lost 7 bases, and 7 bases lay in between. The germline gives CDR1 SEHNR, CDR2 FQNEAQ (reference sequence). The CDR3 coding sequence is TGTGCCAGCAGCTTGGTAACAGAGCAGTACTTC. Protein product: CASSLVTEQYF.

J is TRBJ2-1 and V is TRBV24-1; D gene ambiguous. The CDR3 length is 12 residues. With 2 bases removed from V and 9 bases from J, the gap between germline ends came to 7 bases. Germline V CDR1 and CDR2: KGHDR, SFDVKD. The CDR3: CATSDYGGEQFF. As DNA, the CDR3 is TGTGCCACCAGTGATTATGGTGGTGAGCAGTTCTTC.

The chain recombines TRBV28 with TRBJ1-6, with D unresolved. V lost 10 bases to trimming and J lost 1 base, with 11 bases between them. The germline V gene encodes CDR1 MDHEN and CDR2 SYDVKM. CDR3 length: 14 residues. DNA for the CDR3: TGTGCCATCGGCGGAGGGTCCTATAATTCACCCCTCCACTTT. It translates to CAIGGGSYNSPLHF.

The CDR3 region is CAISATLAGATYNEQFF. CDR3 nucleotide sequence: TGTGCCATCAGTGCAACATTAGCGGGAGCGACCTACAATGAGCAGTTCTTC. V is TRBV10-3 and J is TRBJ2-1, with 9 bases matching TRBD2. The CDR3 contains 17 residues. The trim removed 4 bases at V and 2 bases at J, leaving 9 bases unmatched. Germline lookup yields CDR1 ENHRY and CDR2 SYGVKD.

V and J are TRBV10-3 and TRBJ2-3; no reliable D call. The CDR3 covers 16 residues. The V and J ends lost 10 bases and 4 bases respectively, with 24 bases between them. Per germline, CDR1 ENHRY and CDR2 SYGVKD. This chain's CDR3 is CATTPQAMERADTQYF. In DNA, the CDR3 is TGTGCCACTACCCCGCAAGCAATGGAGCGAGCAGATACGCAGTATTTT.

This chain connects TRBV6-1 to TRBJ1-4; D unclear. The germline V gene encodes CDR1 MNHNS and CDR2 SASEGT. Trimming cost V 2 bases and J 0 bases, with 10 bases left between them. This CDR3 is built from 16 residues. The CDR3 is CASSERYPSTNEKLFF. The CDR3 DNA reads TGTGCCAGCAGTGAAAGGTACCCTTCAACTAATGAAAAACTGTTTTTT.

V and J are TRBV30 and TRBJ2-6; unclear D gene. The CDR3 loop spans 16 amino acids. V was pared by 0 bases and J by 0 bases, with 9 bases between. CDR1 and CDR2 from the germline V gene are GTSNPN and SVGIG (reference sequence). CDR3 sequence reads: CAWSVNRVSGANVLTF. The CDR3 nucleotides read TGTGCCTGGAGTGTAAATCGGGTCTCTGGGGCCAACGTCCTGACTTTC.

The chain has TRBV7-3 and TRBJ1-2; D is perhaps TRBD1 (5 bases). This CDR3 is 13 amino acids long. Germline loops: CDR1 SGHTA, CDR2 FQGTGA. With 5 bases removed from V and 5 bases from J, the gap between germline ends came to 12 bases. The DNA for the CDR3 is TGTGCCAGCAGCCAGGGCCGGGGATATGGCTACACCTTC. This codes for CASSQGRGYGYTF. Based on the CDR3 plus reference TRBV7-3 and TRBJ1-2, the full variable domain is GAGVSQTPSNKVTEKGKYVELRCDPISGHTALYWYRQSLGQGPEFLIYFQGTGAADDSGLPNDRFFAVRPEGSVSTLKIQRTERGDSAVYLCASSQGRGYGYTFGSGTRLTVV.

This chain links TRBV5-1 with TRBJ2-3; TRBD1 matches 11 bases. V lost 2 bases to trimming and J lost 6 bases; unmatched junction nucleotides: 5. Germline V gives CDR1 SGHRS, CDR2 YFSETQ. The CDR3 runs to 15 residues. DNA for the CDR3: TGCGCCAGCAGCTTTCGGACAGGGGGCCCCGATACGCAGTATTTT. This sequence encodes CASSFRTGGPDTQYF.

The CDR3 bases are TGTGCCAGCAGCGCAGGGAGGGACACTGAAGCTTTCTTT. Its protein is CASSAGRDTEAFF. The V gene is TRBV6-5, the J gene TRBJ1-1; TRBD1 might be the D (5 bases). Per the germline V gene, CDR1 is MNHEY and CDR2 is SVGAGI. Trimming shortened V by 6 bases and J by 3 bases, and 11 bases separated the two germline ends. The CDR3 sequence is 13 residues long.

This clone has more than one count but fewer than ten. The rearrangement links TRBV7-2 to TRBJ2-7, with D unclear. V was cut by 5 bases and J by 3 bases, with 5 bases left in between. Germline V gene lookup returns CDR1 SGHTA and CDR2 FQGNSA. The CDR3 totals 11 residues. DNA of the CDR3: TGTGCCAGCAGCAGGGACTACGAGCAGTACTTC. This translates into CASSRDYEQYF.

This chain links TRBV7-8 with TRBJ1-1; no reliable D call. The CDR3 runs to 16 residues. Germline loops: CDR1 SGHVS, CDR2 FQNEAQ. The V end lost 5 bases, the J end lost 4 bases, and 20 bases lay between the germline ends. The DNA of the CDR3 is TGTGCCAGCAGCGCACTCAGGCAGGCTCGGCCCACTGAAGCTTTCTTT. Translating it yields CASSALRQARPTEAFF.

V gene TRBV2 combines with J gene TRBJ1-6; D may be TRBD1 (5 bases). Looked up from germline, CDR1 is SNHLY and CDR2 is FYNNEI. Deletions cut 7 bases from V and 7 bases from J, with 11 bases between. The CDR3 runs to 13 residues. In DNA, the CDR3 is TGTGCCAGCAAGGGGAGCCCAAATTCACCCCTCCACTTT. Its translation: CASKGSPNSPLHF.

V usage is TRBV12-3 or TRBV12-4 and J usage is TRBJ1-1; D ambiguous. CDR3 length: 13 amino acids. The germline V and J ends were trimmed by 6 bases and 4 bases, with 12 bases remaining between them. The CDR3 protein is CASSSLGGTEAFF. The CDR3 DNA is TGTGCCAGCAGCTCCCTCGGAGGCACTGAAGCTTTCTTT.

The rearrangement joins TRBV5-4 to TRBJ1-1; D call uncertain. Germline assignment: CDR1 SGHNT and CDR2 YYREEE (reference sequence). The V and J ends lost 1 base and 4 bases respectively, with 14 bases between them. CDR3 length: 15 amino acids. The CDR3 DNA reads TGTGCCAGCAGCTTGCCCCGCGTCGGTGTCACTGAAGCTTTCTTT. It encodes CASSLPRVGVTEAFF.

The genes are TRBV25-1 and TRBJ1-1; D is unresolved. The CDR3 has 14 amino acids. CDR1 MGHDK and CDR2 SYGVNS come from the germline V gene. V lost 2 bases and J 0 bases, leaving 7 bases between the germline ends. In DNA form, the CDR3 reads TGTGCCAGCAGTGAACGGAGCATGAACACTGAAGCTTTCTTT. It encodes CASSERSMNTEAFF.

There are a few counts of this clone. This rearrangement joins TRBV7-3 to TRBJ2-7, with D hard to call. V lost 0 bases, J lost 3 bases, and 12 bases lay in between. Germline CDR1 SGHTA, CDR2 FQGTGA. The CDR3 consists of 15 residues. In nucleotides, the CDR3 is TGTGCCAGCAGCTTAACAGCTGGGGAAGGCTACGAGCAGTACTTC. This encodes CASSLTAGEGYEQYF. Full variable domain (outside the CDR3, taken from reference TRBV7-3 and TRBJ2-7): GAGVSQTPSNKVTEKGKYVELRCDPISGHTALYWYRQSLGQGPEFLIYFQGTGAADDSGLPNDRFFAVRPEGSVSTLKIQRTERGDSAVYLCASSLTAGEGYEQYFGPGTRLTVT.

The genes are TRBV6-1 and TRBJ1-5, with 8 bases that match TRBD1. The CDR3 is 16 amino acids. Per germline, CDR1 MNHNS and CDR2 SASEGT. V gave up 3 bases and J gave up 3 bases; unmatched junction bases: 7. The CDR3 is CASSELPGGINQPQHF. CDR3 nucleotides: TGTGCCAGCAGTGAGCTACCAGGGGGCATCAATCAGCCCCAGCATTTT.

The J gene is TRBJ2-7, the V gene TRBV10-3; D remains ambiguous. There are 13 residues in the CDR3. V was cut by 0 bases and J by 2 bases, with 5 bases left in between. Germline CDR1 ENHRY, CDR2 SYGVKD. The CDR3 DNA is TGTGCCATCAGTGAGTCTTCCACCTACGAGCAGTACTTC. Its protein is CAISESSTYEQYF.

This chain links TRBV6-2 or TRBV6-3 with TRBJ2-1, with D unresolved. The CDR3 covers 11 residues. V lost 4 bases, J lost 8 bases, and 6 bases lay in between. Germline CDR1 and CDR2: MNHEY and SVGEGT. CDR3 amino acids: CASSSLHEQFF. CDR3 bases: TGTGCCAGCAGTTCATTACATGAGCAGTTCTTC.